What follows is one T cell receptor beta chain and its context. Whole blood without T cell sorting served as the source of isolated total RNA. The entry originates in a study of monozygotic twins with inflammatory bowel disease. This CDR3 is 17 amino acids long. The V gene's germline CDR1 is MNHNS and CDR2 SASEGT. TCRdb reprocessed the 5' RACE reads, with one entry per CDR3 protein and no DNA. The sample spans around 140,000 distinct CDR3 sequences; the ten largest clones claim roughly 1.2%. Sequencing was done on a sample of blood. This TCR was recovered from a human donor with ulcerative colitis or Crohn's disease, or a healthy co-twin of an affected twin (not recorded which). The chain carries TRBV6-1 and TRBJ2-7; TCRdb designates TRBD2, a call that cannot be tested without DNA. The CDR3 loop is CASTQLAGGLGSYEQYF.